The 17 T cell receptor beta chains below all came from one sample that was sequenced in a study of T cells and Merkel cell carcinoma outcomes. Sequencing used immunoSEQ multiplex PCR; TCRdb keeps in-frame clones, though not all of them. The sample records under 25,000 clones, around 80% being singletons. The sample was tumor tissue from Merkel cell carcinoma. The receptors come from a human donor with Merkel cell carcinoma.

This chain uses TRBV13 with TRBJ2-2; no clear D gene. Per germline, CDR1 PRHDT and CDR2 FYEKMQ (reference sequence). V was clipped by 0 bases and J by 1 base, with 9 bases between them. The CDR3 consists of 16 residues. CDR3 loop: CASSLGLAGNTGELFF. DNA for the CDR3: TGTGCCAGCAGCTTAGGCTTGGCAGGGAACACCGGGGAGCTGTTTTTT.

Here the CDR3 DNA reads TGCGCCAGCAGCTTGGTTACCGAGCGGACAGAGCAGTACTTC. Translated: CASSLVTERTEQYF. The chain couples TRBV5-1 to TRBJ2-7, with D tentatively TRBD1 or TRBD2 (5 bases each). V lost 0 bases and J 7 bases, leaving 14 bases between the germline ends. Germline V gene lookup returns CDR1 SGHRS and CDR2 YFSETQ. The CDR3 length is 14 residues.

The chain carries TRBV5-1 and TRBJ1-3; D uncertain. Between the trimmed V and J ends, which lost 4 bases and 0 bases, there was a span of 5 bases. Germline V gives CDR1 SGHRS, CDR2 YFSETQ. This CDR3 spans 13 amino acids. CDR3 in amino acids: CASSKFSGNTIYF. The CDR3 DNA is TGCGCCAGCAGCAAGTTCTCTGGAAACACCATATATTTT. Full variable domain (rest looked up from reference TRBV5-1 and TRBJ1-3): KAGVTQTPRYLIKTRGQQVTLSCSPISGHRSVSWYQQTPGQGLQFLFEYFSETQRNKGNFPGRFSGRQFSNSRSEMNVSTLELGDSALYLCASSKFSGNTIYFGEGSWLTVV.

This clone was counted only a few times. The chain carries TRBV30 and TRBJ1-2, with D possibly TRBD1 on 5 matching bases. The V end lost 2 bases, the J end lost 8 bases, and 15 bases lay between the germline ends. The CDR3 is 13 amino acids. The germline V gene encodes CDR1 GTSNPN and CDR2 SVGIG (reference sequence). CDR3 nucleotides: TGTGCCTGGAGTTGGACACCGATGTTGGGCTACACCTTC. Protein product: CAWSWTPMLGYTF.

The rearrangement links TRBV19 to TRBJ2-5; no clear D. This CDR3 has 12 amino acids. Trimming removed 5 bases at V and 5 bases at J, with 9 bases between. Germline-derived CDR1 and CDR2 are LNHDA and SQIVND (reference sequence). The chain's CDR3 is CASSVSWETQYF. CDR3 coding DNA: TGTGCCAGTAGTGTCTCCTGGGAGACCCAGTACTTC.

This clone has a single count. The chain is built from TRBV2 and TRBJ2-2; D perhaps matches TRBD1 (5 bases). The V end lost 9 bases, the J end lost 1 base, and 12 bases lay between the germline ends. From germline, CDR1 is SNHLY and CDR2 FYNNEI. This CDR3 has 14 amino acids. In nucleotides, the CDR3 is TGTGCCAGTTCCCGTCAGGGGAACACCGGGGAGCTGTTTTTT. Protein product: CASSRQGNTGELFF. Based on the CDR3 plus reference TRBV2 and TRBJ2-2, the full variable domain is EPEVTQTPSHQVTQMGQEVILRCVPISNHLYFYWYRQILGQKVEFLVSFYNNEISEKSEIFDDQFSVERPDGSNFTLKIRSTKLEDSAMYFCASSRQGNTGELFFGEGSRLTVL.

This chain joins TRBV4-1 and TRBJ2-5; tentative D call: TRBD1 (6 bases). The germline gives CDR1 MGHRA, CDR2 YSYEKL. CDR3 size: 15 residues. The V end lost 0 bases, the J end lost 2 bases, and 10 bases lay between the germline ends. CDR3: CASSQEGAEQETQYF. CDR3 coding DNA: TGCGCCAGCAGCCAAGAGGGGGCCGAACAAGAGACCCAGTACTTC.

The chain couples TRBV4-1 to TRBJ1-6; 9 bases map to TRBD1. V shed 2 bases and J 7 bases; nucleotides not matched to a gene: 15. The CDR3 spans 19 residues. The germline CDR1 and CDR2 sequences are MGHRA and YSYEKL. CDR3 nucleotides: TGCGCCAGCAGCCAACTAGGGACAGGGCTAGATCAGTTAAATTCACCCCTCCACTTT. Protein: CASSQLGTGLDQLNSPLHF.

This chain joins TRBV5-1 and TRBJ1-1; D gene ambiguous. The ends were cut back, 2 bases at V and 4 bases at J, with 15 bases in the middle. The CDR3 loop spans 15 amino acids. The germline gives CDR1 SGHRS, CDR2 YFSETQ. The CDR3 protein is CASSFTRYVGTEAFF. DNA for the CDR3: TGCGCCAGCAGCTTTACCCGATACGTGGGCACTGAAGCTTTCTTT.

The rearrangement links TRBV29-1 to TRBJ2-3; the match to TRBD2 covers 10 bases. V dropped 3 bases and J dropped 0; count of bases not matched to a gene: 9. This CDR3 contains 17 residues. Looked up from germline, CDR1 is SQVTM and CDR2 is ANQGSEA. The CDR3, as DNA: TGCAGCGTTGAGGGAGGCCCTAGCGGGGGTAGCACAGATACGCAGTATTTT. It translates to CSVEGGPSGGSTDTQYF.

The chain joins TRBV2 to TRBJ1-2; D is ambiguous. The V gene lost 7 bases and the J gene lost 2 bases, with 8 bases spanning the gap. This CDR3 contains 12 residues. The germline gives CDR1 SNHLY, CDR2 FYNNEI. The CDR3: CASIPPNYGYTF. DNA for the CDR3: TGTGCCAGCATTCCCCCCAACTATGGCTACACCTTC.

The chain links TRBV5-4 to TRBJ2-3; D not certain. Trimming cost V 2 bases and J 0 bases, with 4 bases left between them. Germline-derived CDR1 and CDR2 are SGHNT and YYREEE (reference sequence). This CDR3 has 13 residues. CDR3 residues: CASSFRSTDTQYF. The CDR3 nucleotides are TGTGCCAGCAGCTTCCGTAGCACAGATACGCAGTATTTT.

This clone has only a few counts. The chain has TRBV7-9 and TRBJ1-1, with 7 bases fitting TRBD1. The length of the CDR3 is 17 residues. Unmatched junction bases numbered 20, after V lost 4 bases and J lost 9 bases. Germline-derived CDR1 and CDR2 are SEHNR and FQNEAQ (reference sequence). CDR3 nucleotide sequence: TGTGCCAGCAGCTCTACTTGGGCAGGCCAGATCAGGGGGAAAGCTTTCTTT. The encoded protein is CASSSTWAGQIRGKAFF.

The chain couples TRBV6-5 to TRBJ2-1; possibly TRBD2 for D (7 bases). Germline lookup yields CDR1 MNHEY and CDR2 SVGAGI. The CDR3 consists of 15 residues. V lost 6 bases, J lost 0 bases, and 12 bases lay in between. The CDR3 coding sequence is TGTGCCAGCAGAAGGGGGGGCAGCTCCTACAATGAGCAGTTCTTC. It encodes CASRRGGSSYNEQFF.

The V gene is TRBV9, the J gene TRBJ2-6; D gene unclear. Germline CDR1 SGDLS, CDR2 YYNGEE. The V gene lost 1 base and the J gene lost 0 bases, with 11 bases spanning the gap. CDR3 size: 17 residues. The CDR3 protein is CASSVPHSSSGANVLTF. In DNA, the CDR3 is TGTGCCAGCAGCGTACCTCACAGTAGCTCTGGGGCCAACGTCCTGACTTTC.

Written as DNA, the CDR3 is TGTGCCAGCAGTCATCAGGATGGATCCTCACCCCTCCACTTT. Amino acid sequence: CASSHQDGSSPLHF. The J gene is TRBJ1-6, the V gene TRBV9; D is ambiguous. V gave up 5 bases and J gave up 10 bases, with 16 bases separating them. Germline V gene data show CDR1 as SGDLS and CDR2 as YYNGEE. The CDR3 totals 14 residues.

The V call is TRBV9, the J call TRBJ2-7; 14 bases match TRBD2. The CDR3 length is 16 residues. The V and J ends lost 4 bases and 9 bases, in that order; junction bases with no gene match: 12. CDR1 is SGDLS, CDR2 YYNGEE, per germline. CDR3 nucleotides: TGTGCCAGCAGCCCCTCTCCGGGACTAGCGGGAGTCTCGCAGTACTTC. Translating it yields CASSPSPGLAGVSQYF. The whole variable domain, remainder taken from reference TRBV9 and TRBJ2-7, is DSGVTQTPKHLITATGQRVTLRCSPRSGDLSVYWYQQSLDQGLQFLIQYYNGEERAKGNILERFSAQQFPDLHSELNLSSLELGDSALYFCASSPSPGLAGVSQYFGPGTRLTVT.